This T cell receptor beta chain was recovered during a study of human T cells and chemical hapten exposure. TCRdb recomputed calls from the RACE reads with MiXCR, one row per CDR3 protein. The repertoire has approximately 73,000 distinct CDR3 sequences, 10% of them found once; the top ten carry approximately 1.5%. This clonotype was picked up a small number of times. Time point here: patch test 1, 2 weeks after DPC sensitization. Treatment described: therapeutic diphenylcyclopropenone sensitization with weekly scalp DPC. V lost 0 bases to trimming and J lost 9 bases, with 13 bases between them. Germline lookup yields CDR1 SGHKS and CDR2 YYEKEE (reference sequence). The CDR3 runs to 14 residues.

This rearrangement joins TRBV5-5 to TRBJ1-5, with unresolved D. The sequencing here drew on whole blood, taken in connection with sensitization to the hapten diphenylcyclopropenone (DPC). This clonotype was obtained from a woman aged 45 to 65 with alopecia areata. Some clones in this sample may be carry-over from other donors' samples. The CDR3, as DNA: TGTGCCAGCAGCTTGGGCAATACCTTGGGGCCCCAGCATTTT. It codes for CASSLGNTLGPQHF.